The rows below give T cell receptor beta chains drawn from one sample of a study of OX40 agonist ivuxolimab in advanced cancers. Some clones are missing from TCRdb's copy, which holds only in-frame ones; the method was immunoSEQ multiplex PCR. The sample records tens of thousands of clones, roughly nine tenths being singletons. The sequenced sample was CD4+ or CD8+ T cells sorted from blood, obtained in a trial of the OX40 agonist ivuxolimab. Source of these receptors: an adult with an advanced solid tumor such as melanoma, head and neck, liver or kidney cancer. Both conserved end residues are part of each CDR3. A D gene is named only where the DNA matches it firmly. Clone size appears in some rows only: once, few, many, or a class for an expanded clone.

J,V,size,D,CDR3,DNA
TRBJ1-2,TRBV28,.,.,CASSPPGQIYGYTF,TGTGCCAGCAGTCCACCTGGACAAATCTATGGCTACACCTTC
TRBJ1-6,TRBV6-6,.,TRBD1,CASSSDRALHF,TGTGCCAGCAGCTCAGACAGGGCCCTCCACTTT
TRBJ2-3,TRBV6-5,.,.,CASSSGADTQYF,TGTGCCAGCAGTTCCGGGGCAGATACGCAGTATTTT
TRBJ2-5,TRBV6-5,.,.,CASQTVWGQETQYF,TGTGCCAGTCAAACGGTCTGGGGGCAAGAGACCCAGTACTTC
TRBJ1-2,TRBV5-4,.,.,CASSPVSENYGYTF,TGTGCCAGCAGCCCGGTCAGTGAGAACTATGGCTACACCTTC
TRBJ2-1,TRBV5-6,.,.,CASSLRARRAGNEQFF,TGTGCCAGCAGCTTGAGGGCGCGGCGGGCTGGGAATGAGCAGTTCTTC
TRBJ1-2,TRBV10-3,.,.,CAISEEVVYGYTF,TGTGCCATCAGTGAGGAGGTTGTCTATGGCTACACCTTC
TRBJ1-2,TRBV28,.,.,CASSPLDKYGYTF,TGTGCCAGCAGTCCACTGGACAAGTATGGCTACACCTTC
TRBJ2-7,TRBV7-9,.,TRBD2,CASSLGNSGKYEQYF,TGTGCCAGCAGCTTAGGCAATAGCGGGAAATACGAGCAGTACTTC
TRBJ2-5,TRBV14,.,.,CASNQRGVQETQYF,TGTGCCAGCAATCAGAGGGGTGTACAAGAGACCCAGTACTTC
TRBJ1-5,TRBV30,.,.,CAWSVKDNQPQHF,TGTGCCTGGAGTGTAAAAGACAATCAGCCCCAGCATTTT
TRBJ1-2,TRBV28,.,.,CASSDSGNHYGYTF,TGTGCCAGCAGCGATTCGGGGAATCACTATGGCTACACCTTC
TRBJ2-2,TRBV5-4,.,TRBD1,CASTKDRGPFGELFF,TGTGCCAGCACCAAAGACAGGGGCCCTTTCGGGGAGCTGTTTTTT
TRBJ2-4,TRBV28,once,.,CASSLSLAKNIQYF,TGTGCCAGCAGTTTATCTCTAGCCAAAAACATTCAGTACTTC
TRBJ2-5,TRBV10-3,.,.,CAIADEENRETQYF,TGTGCCATCGCAGACGAAGAGAACCGAGAGACCCAGTACTTC
TRBJ1-1,TRBV30,.,.,CAWSVRGRGTEAFF,TGTGCCTGGAGTGTGCGGGGGAGAGGGACTGAAGCTTTCTTT
TRBJ1-6,TRBV19,.,.,CASSTGPGQQSPLHF,TGTGCCAGTAGTACTGGACCGGGACAACAATCACCCCTCCACTTT
TRBJ2-7,TRBV28,.,.,CASGTSYEQYF,TGTGCCAGCGGTACCAGCTACGAGCAGTACTTC
TRBJ2-7,TRBV6-1,.,TRBD2,CASSLSGRVNEQYF,TGTGCCAGCAGTCTAAGCGGGAGGGTGAACGAGCAGTACTTC
TRBJ1-1,TRBV28,.,.,CASSPHGQPVSTEAFF,TGTGCCAGCAGTCCCCACGGACAGCCAGTAAGCACTGAAGCTTTCTTT
TRBJ1-1,TRBV11-3,once,.,CASSKAGNTEAFF,TGTGCCAGCAGCAAAGCTGGGAACACTGAAGCTTTCTTT
TRBJ1-1,TRBV29-1,once,TRBD1,CSVQAGTGTTEAFF,TGCAGCGTTCAAGCCGGGACAGGGACCACTGAAGCTTTCTTT
TRBJ1-2,TRBV6-6,.,TRBD1,CASSTTGGVYGYTF,TGTGCCAGCAGTACTACAGGGGGGGTCTATGGCTACACCTTC
TRBJ2-5,TRBV5-1,.,TRBD2,CASSGGGREETQYF,TGCGCCAGCAGTGGTGGCGGGAGGGAAGAGACCCAGTACTTC
TRBJ2-5,TRBV7-9,.,.,CASSLGGWDPRSETQYF,TGTGCCAGCAGCTTAGGTGGGTGGGACCCTCGGTCGGAGACCCAGTACTTC
TRBJ2-2,TRBV10-2,.,.,CASKDDRNTGELFF,TGCGCCAGCAAAGACGACAGAAACACCGGGGAGCTGTTTTTT
TRBJ2-2,TRBV14,.,TRBD2,CASSLRLAGLAGELFF,TGTGCCAGCAGCCTGCGACTAGCGGGACTTGCCGGGGAGCTGTTTTTT
TRBJ2-4,TRBV30,.,TRBD1,CAWSVGTGRNIQYF,TGTGCCTGGAGTGTAGGGACAGGGAGGAACATTCAGTACTTC
TRBJ2-7,TRBV30,.,.,CAWSDVRFRYEQYF,TGTGCCTGGAGTGACGTGAGATTTAGATACGAGCAGTACTTC
TRBJ2-7,TRBV27,.,.,CASSPTADQSYEQYF,TGTGCCAGCAGTCCGACCGCTGACCAATCCTACGAGCAGTACTTC
TRBJ1-4,TRBV7-6,.,.,CASSSLQGVREKLFF,TGTGCCAGCAGCTCCCTACAGGGAGTGAGGGAAAAACTGTTTTTT
TRBJ1-2,TRBV30,few,.,CAWNHRPGEGYTF,TGTGCCTGGAACCACAGGCCGGGGGAGGGCTACACCTTC
TRBJ1-5,TRBV6-6,.,TRBD1,CASGTGTVDQPQHF,TGTGCCAGCGGTACCGGGACAGTTGATCAGCCCCAGCATTTT
TRBJ2-5,TRBV30,.,.,CAWSGPWKTQYF,TGTGCCTGGAGTGGCCCATGGAAGACCCAGTACTTC
TRBJ2-5,TRBV11-3,.,TRBD1,CASSPGTGGSETQYF,TGTGCCAGCAGCCCTGGGACAGGGGGCTCGGAGACCCAGTACTTC
TRBJ2-2,TRBV7-3,.,.,CASSFDGASVRAGELFF,TGTGCCAGCAGCTTCGACGGAGCCTCAGTAAGGGCCGGGGAGCTGTTTTTT
TRBJ1-5,TRBV7-9,once,.,CASSLDAQPQHF,TGTGCCAGCAGCTTAGATGCTCAGCCCCAGCATTTT
TRBJ2-7,TRBV19,.,.,CASSPRGLLGEQYF,TGTGCCAGTAGTCCCCGGGGACTGCTAGGTGAGCAGTACTTC
TRBJ2-1,TRBV21-1,once,.,CASSKGPSGGALSSYNEQFF,TGTGCCAGCAGCAAAGGGCCTAGCGGGGGGGCCCTTAGCTCCTACAATGAGCAGTTCTTC
TRBJ2-7,TRBV1,.,.,CTSSQDLALYEQYF,TGCACCAGCAGCCAAGATCTCGCTCTCTACGAGCAGTACTTC
TRBJ1-5,TRBV28,.,TRBD1,CASTAPGTGLYNQPQHF,TGTGCCAGCACCGCCCCCGGGACAGGGCTGTACAATCAGCCCCAGCATTTT
TRBJ1-1,TRBV28,.,.,CATRSGDTEAFF,TGTGCCACCCGGTCAGGGGACACTGAAGCTTTCTTT
TRBJ2-2,TRBV28,.,TRBD2,CASSVAGETFAGELFF,TGTGCCAGCAGTGTGGCGGGGGAGACGTTCGCCGGGGAGCTGTTTTTT
TRBJ1-1,TRBV30,few,.,CAWINTEAFF,TGTGCCTGGATAAATACTGAAGCTTTCTTT
TRBJ1-2,TRBV28,.,.,CASSTAGKGRYGYTF,TGTGCCAGCAGTACCGCGGGCAAGGGTCGCTATGGCTACACCTTC
TRBJ2-2,TRBV20-1,.,.,CSARGNGELFF,TGCAGTGCGCGGGGAAACGGGGAGCTGTTTTTT
TRBJ2-2,TRBV28,.,.,CASSDINTGELFF,TGTGCCAGCAGTGATATAAACACCGGGGAGCTGTTTTTT
TRBJ1-2,TRBV19,.,.,CASSNVFRRNGDYGYTF,TGTGCCAGTAGTAATGTTTTTCGGAGGAATGGAGACTATGGCTACACCTTC
TRBJ1-2,TRBV9,.,.,CASLGHYGYTF,TGTGCCAGTTTAGGGCACTATGGCTACACCTTC
TRBJ1-2,TRBV5-5,.,.,CASSLVPSGANYGYTF,TGTGCCAGCAGCTTGGTCCCTTCGGGAGCTAACTATGGCTACACCTTC
TRBJ1-4,TRBV7-2,.,.,CASSLDGLLGREKLFF,TGTGCCAGCAGCTTAGACGGTTTATTGGGGCGTGAAAAACTGTTTTTT
TRBJ2-1,TRBV19,.,.,CASSIVGAGPRREQFF,TGTGCCAGTAGTATAGTTGGAGCAGGGCCTCGGAGGGAGCAGTTCTTC
TRBJ2-7,TRBV6-5,.,TRBD1,CASSYVTGGIGEQYF,TGTGCCAGCAGTTACGTGACAGGGGGCATAGGGGAGCAGTACTTC
TRBJ1-1,TRBV29-1,.,.,CSVSIGRGRAFF,TGCAGCGTCTCGATCGGACGGGGGCGGGCTTTCTTT
TRBJ2-3,TRBV5-1,few,.,CASSLGLDTQYF,TGCGCCAGCAGCTTGGGGCTAGATACGCAGTATTTT
TRBJ1-5,TRBV30,.,.,CAWTRGDVLGQPQHF,TGTGCCTGGACCCGCGGGGACGTCTTAGGCCAGCCCCAGCATTTT
TRBJ1-4,TRBV28,.,.,CAVRQGPGNEKLFF,TGTGCCGTAAGGCAGGGGCCGGGTAATGAAAAACTGTTTTTT
TRBJ2-5,TRBV10-3,.,.,CAISVGQMETQYF,TGTGCCATCAGTGTAGGGCAGATGGAGACCCAGTACTTC
TRBJ1-5,TRBV5-5,.,.,CASSLRADNQPQHF,TGTGCCAGCAGCTTGAGGGCAGATAATCAGCCCCAGCATTTT